This T cell receptor (beta chain) appears in the sequencing data of a study of OX40 agonist ivuxolimab in advanced cancers. Study-wide background: Partial responses occurred in three patients (one hepatocellular carcinoma, two cutaneous melanoma). The study, taken as a whole, reports: Antigens targeted by the expanded peripheral T cells were not determined.

CDR1 and CDR2 from the germline V gene are PRHDT and FYEKMQ (reference sequence). The V and J ends lost 5 bases and 1 base respectively, with 14 bases between them. The CDR3 contains 15 residues. Produced via immunoSEQ multiplex PCR; TCRdb's table is partial and in-frame only. Among about 15,000 clones, 80% were seen once, and the ten largest hold less than 35%. To note about this clone: Its antigen is undetermined.

The V call is TRBV13, the J call TRBJ1-1, with a weak D call TRBD1 (5 bases). The receptor comes from an adult with an advanced solid tumor such as melanoma, head and neck, liver or kidney cancer. Sequencing was performed on CD4+ or CD8+ T cells sorted from blood, taken in a trial of the OX40 agonist ivuxolimab. The CDR3 here is CASSITTATNTEAFF. In DNA form, the CDR3 reads TGTGCCAGCAGCATTACGACAGCTACGAACACTGAAGCTTTCTTT.